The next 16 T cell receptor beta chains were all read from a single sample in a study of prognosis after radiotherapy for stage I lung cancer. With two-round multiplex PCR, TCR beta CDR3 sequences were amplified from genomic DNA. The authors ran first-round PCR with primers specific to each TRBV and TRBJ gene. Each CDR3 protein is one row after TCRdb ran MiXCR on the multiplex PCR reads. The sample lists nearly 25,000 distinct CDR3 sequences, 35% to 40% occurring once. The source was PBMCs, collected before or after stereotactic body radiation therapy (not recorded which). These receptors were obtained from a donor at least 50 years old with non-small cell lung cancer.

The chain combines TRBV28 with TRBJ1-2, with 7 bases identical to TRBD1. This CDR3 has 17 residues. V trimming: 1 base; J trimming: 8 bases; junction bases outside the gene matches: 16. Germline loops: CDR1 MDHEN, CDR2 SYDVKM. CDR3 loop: CASSLFGGADRVGGYTF. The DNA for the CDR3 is TGTGCCAGCAGTTTATTTGGGGGGGCCGACAGGGTAGGCGGCTACACCTTC.

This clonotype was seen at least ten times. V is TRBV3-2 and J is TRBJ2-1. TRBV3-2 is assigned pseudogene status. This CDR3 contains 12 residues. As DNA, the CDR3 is TGTGCCAGCAGCCAAGTGGGTCATGAGCAGTTCTTC. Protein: CASSQVGHEQFF.

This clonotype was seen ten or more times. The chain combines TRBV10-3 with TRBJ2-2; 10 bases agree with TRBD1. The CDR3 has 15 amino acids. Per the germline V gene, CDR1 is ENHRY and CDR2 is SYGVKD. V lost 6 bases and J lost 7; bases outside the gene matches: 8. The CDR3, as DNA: TGTGCCATCAGAACCCGGACAGGGGGGGACGGGGAGCTGTTTTTT. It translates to CAIRTRTGGDGELFF.

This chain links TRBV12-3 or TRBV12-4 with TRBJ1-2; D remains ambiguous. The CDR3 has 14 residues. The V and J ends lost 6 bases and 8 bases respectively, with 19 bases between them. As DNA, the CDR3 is TGTGCCAGCAGCCGTGTGGGTGGGCTGGAGGGCTACACCTTC. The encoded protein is CASSRVGGLEGYTF.

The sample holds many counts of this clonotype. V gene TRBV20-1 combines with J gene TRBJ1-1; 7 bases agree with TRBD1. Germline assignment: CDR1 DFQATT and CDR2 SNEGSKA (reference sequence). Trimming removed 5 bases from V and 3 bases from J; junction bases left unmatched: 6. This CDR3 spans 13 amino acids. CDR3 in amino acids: CSAAQGGDTEAFF. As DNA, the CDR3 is TGCAGTGCTGCTCAGGGGGGGGACACTGAAGCTTTCTTT.

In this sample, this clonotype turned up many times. CDR3 protein: CASSPSFGGNTGELFF. CDR3 sequence (DNA): TGTGCCAGCAGCCCCTCATTCGGGGGGAACACCGGGGAGCTGTTTTTT. The rearrangement uses TRBV7-3 and TRBJ2-2; TRBD2 might be the D (6 bases). V was clipped by 5 bases and J by 1 base, with 14 bases between them. There are 16 residues in the CDR3. Germline V gives CDR1 SGHTA, CDR2 FQGTGA. Filled out from reference TRBV7-3 and TRBJ2-2, the complete variable domain reads GAGVSQTPSNKVTEKGKYVELRCDPISGHTALYWYRQSLGQGPEFLIYFQGTGAADDSGLPNDRFFAVRPEGSVSTLKIQRTERGDSAVYLCASSPSFGGNTGELFFGEGSRLTVL.

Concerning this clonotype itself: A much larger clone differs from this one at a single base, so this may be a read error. The CDR3 nucleotides read TGCGCCAGCAGCCCAGACTGCCTCTCCTACGAGCAGTACTTC. Its protein product is CASSPDCLSYEQYF. V and J are TRBV4-1 and TRBJ2-7; no clear D. The V and J ends lost 4 bases and 0 bases respectively, with 10 bases between them. CDR1 MGHRA and CDR2 YSYEKL come from the germline V gene. The CDR3 is 14 residues long.

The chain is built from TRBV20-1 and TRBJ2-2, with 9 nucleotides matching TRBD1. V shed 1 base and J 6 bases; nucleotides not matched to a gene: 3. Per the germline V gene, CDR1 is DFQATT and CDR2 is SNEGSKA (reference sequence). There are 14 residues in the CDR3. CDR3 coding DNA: TGCAGTGCTAGAGGGGACAGGGTGGCCGGGGAGCTGTTTTTT. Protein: CSARGDRVAGELFF.

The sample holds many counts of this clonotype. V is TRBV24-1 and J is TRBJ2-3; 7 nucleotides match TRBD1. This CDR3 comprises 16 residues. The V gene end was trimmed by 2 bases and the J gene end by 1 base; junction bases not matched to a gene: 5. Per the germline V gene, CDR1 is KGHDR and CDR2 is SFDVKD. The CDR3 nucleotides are TGTGCCACCAGTGATTCCGGGACAGCCGGCACAGATACGCAGTATTTT. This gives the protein CATSDSGTAGTDTQYF.

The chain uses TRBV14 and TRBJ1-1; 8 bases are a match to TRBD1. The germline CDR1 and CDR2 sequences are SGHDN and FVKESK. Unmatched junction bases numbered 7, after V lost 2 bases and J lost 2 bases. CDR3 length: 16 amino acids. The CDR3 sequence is CASSQLGTGKNTEAFF. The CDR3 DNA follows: TGTGCCAGCAGCCAACTCGGGACAGGCAAAAACACTGAAGCTTTCTTT. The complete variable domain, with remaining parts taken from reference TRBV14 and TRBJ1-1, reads EAGVTQFPSHSVIEKGQTVTLRCDPISGHDNLYWYRRVMGKEIKFLLHFVKESKQDESGMPNNRFLAERTGGTYSTLKVQPAELEDSGVYFCASSQLGTGKNTEAFFGQGTRLTVV.

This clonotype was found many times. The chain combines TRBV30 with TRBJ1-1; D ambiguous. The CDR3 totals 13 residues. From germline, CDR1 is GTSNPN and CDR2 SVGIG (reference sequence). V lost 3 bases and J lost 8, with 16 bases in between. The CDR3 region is CAWRPDPLSEAFF. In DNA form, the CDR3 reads TGTGCCTGGAGACCAGATCCGTTGTCGGAAGCTTTCTTT.

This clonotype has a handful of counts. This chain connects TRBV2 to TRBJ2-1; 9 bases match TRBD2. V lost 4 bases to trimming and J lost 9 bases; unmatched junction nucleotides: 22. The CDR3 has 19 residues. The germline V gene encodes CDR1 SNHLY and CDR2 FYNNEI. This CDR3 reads CASSAPHGAGGGRDSEQFF. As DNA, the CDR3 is TGTGCCAGCAGTGCCCCACACGGTGCGGGAGGGGGGAGAGACAGTGAGCAGTTCTTC.

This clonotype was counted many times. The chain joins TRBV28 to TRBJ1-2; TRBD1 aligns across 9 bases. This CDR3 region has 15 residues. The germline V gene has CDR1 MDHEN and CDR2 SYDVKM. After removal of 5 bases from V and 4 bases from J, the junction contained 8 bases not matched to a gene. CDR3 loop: CASSETGGASYGYTF. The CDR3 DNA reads TGTGCCAGCAGTGAAACAGGGGGCGCTTCCTATGGCTACACCTTC.

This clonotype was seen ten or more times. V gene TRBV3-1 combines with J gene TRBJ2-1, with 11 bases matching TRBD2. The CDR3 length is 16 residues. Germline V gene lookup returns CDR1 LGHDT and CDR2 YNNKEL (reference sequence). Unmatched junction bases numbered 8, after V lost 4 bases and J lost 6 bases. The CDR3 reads CASSPILAGVPNEQFF. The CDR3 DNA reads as TGTGCCAGCAGCCCCATACTAGCGGGAGTTCCCAATGAGCAGTTCTTC.

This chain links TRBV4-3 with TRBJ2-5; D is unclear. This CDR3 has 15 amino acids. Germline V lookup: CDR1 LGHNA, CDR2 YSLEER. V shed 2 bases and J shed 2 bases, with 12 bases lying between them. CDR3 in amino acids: CASSQYRAAQETQYF. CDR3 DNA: TGCGCCAGCAGCCAATATCGGGCAGCTCAAGAGACCCAGTACTTC.

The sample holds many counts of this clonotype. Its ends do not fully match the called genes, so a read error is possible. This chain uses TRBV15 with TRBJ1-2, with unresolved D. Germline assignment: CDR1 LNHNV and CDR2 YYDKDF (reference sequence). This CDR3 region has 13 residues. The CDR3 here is CATSMYRAYGYTF. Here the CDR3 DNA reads TGTGCCACGAGCATGTATAGAGCCTATGGCTACACCTTC.